These 10 T cell receptor beta chains were all obtained from the same sample, sequenced in a study of human T cells and chemical hapten exposure. Via MiXCR, TCRdb re-called the RACE reads, giving one row per CDR3 protein. The table has 60,000 to 80,000 distinct CDR3 sequences, around 6.5% seen once. Time point reported: healthy volunteer bleed at 6 weeks. It was from unfractionated whole blood that total RNA was extracted. What was sequenced was whole blood. The source is a female donor in good health. Some clones in this sample may be carry-over from other donors' samples.

This clonotype has a single count. The chain carries TRBV28 and TRBJ2-1, with 10 nucleotides matching TRBD1. Germline lookup yields CDR1 MDHEN and CDR2 SYDVKM. V gave up 6 bases and J gave up 6 bases; unmatched junction bases: 11. The CDR3 length is 16 residues. The CDR3 spells CASRHKPGQGTNEQFF. CDR3 bases: TGTGCCAGCAGGCATAAACCGGGACAGGGGACCAATGAGCAGTTCTTC.

The chain employs TRBV28 and TRBJ2-5; D unclear. Trimming left V 5 bases short and J 3 bases short, with 13 bases between. Germline CDR1 is MDHEN and CDR2 is SYDVKM. This CDR3 is built from 14 residues. CDR3 residues: CASSPTPFKETQYF. The CDR3 coding sequence is TGTGCCAGCAGTCCGACCCCGTTTAAAGAGACCCAGTACTTC.

This clonotype was counted many times. V usage is TRBV6-1 and J usage is TRBJ2-7; D may be TRBD1 (6 bases). V lost 4 bases, J lost 6 bases, and 13 bases lay in between. Per the germline V gene, CDR1 is MNHNS and CDR2 is SASEGT. CDR3 length: 13 residues. The CDR3 DNA sequence: TGTGCCAGCAGTGCAGTCCAGGGGTTCGAGCAGTACTTC. Translated, it gives CASSAVQGFEQYF.

This clonotype was detected ten times or more. This chain joins TRBV30 and TRBJ2-7; D gene ambiguous. Trimming removed 1 base from V and 3 bases from J, with 7 bases in between. The CDR3 loop spans 12 amino acids. The V gene's germline CDR1 is GTSNPN and CDR2 SVGIG (reference sequence). The chain's CDR3 is CAWSAIDYEQYF. The CDR3 DNA reads TGTGCCTGGAGTGCAATAGACTACGAGCAGTACTTC.

CDR3 sequence reads: CAISDGQRYEQYF. The CDR3 DNA reads as TGTGCCATCAGTGACGGACAGCGCTACGAGCAGTACTTC. This rearrangement joins TRBV10-3 to TRBJ2-7; possible D gene TRBD1, 6 bases. Germline V gives CDR1 ENHRY, CDR2 SYGVKD. The CDR3 sequence is 13 residues long. V dropped 3 bases and J dropped 3 bases, with 9 bases sitting between them.

At least ten counts were recorded for this clonotype. This chain connects TRBV15 to TRBJ1-3; D is unclear. Germline loops: CDR1 LNHNV, CDR2 YYDKDF (reference sequence). V was shortened by 5 bases and J by 9 bases, with 23 bases between the two germline ends. There are 16 residues in the CDR3. CDR3 coding DNA: TGTGCCACCAGCCAGGCGGCGGCTGTTATAGGAGGCACCATATATTTT. It translates to CATSQAAAVIGGTIYF.

In its sample, this clonotype was seen many times. The chain uses TRBV20-1 and TRBJ2-3, with TRBD2 matching 15 bases. V lost 3 bases and J lost 4; bases outside the gene matches: 2. Germline CDR1 and CDR2: DFQATT and SNEGSKA (reference sequence). The CDR3 has 15 amino acids. The CDR3 bases are TGCAGTGCTAGTGGACTAGCGGGAGGGCCAGATACGCAGTATTTT. This gives the protein CSASGLAGGPDTQYF.

The chain employs TRBV25-1 and TRBJ1-5, with D possibly being TRBD1 (5 bases). The CDR3 totals 14 residues. V lost 10 bases and J 2 bases, leaving 15 bases between the germline ends. The germline gives CDR1 MGHDK, CDR2 SYGVNS. CDR3 loop: CATAGEKGNQPQHF. DNA of the CDR3: TGTGCCACTGCGGGGGAAAAGGGCAATCAGCCCCAGCATTTT.

This clonotype was observed at least ten times. V is TRBV29-1 and J is TRBJ1-2; no clear D gene. CDR1 is SQVTM and CDR2 is ANQGSEA in the germline V gene. Trimming left V 4 bases short and J 3 bases short, with 21 bases between. The CDR3 contains 16 residues. This CDR3 is CSVAGRLYRFDYGYTF. In DNA, the CDR3 is TGCAGCGTTGCCGGTCGCCTTTACCGCTTTGACTATGGCTACACCTTC. Together with reference TRBV29-1 and TRBJ1-2, the CDR3 gives the full variable domain: SAVISQKPSRDICQRGTSLTIQCQVDSQVTMMFWYRQQPGQSLTLIATANQGSEATYESGFVIDKFPISRPNLTFSTLTVSNMSPEDSSIYLCSVAGRLYRFDYGYTFGSGTRLTVV.

In its sample, this clonotype was seen a few times. The rearrangement links TRBV13 to TRBJ2-7; D is unresolved. Between the trimmed V and J ends, which lost 4 bases and 3 bases, there was a span of 10 bases. The CDR3 sequence is 13 residues long. Germline V lookup: CDR1 PRHDT, CDR2 FYEKMQ (reference sequence). The CDR3 loop reads CASSSRPDYEQYF. The CDR3 DNA reads TGTGCCAGCAGCTCGAGACCTGACTACGAGCAGTACTTC.